The 21 T cell receptor beta chains given below trace back to one sample, sequenced in a study of T cell clonotyping in hematopoietic cell transplantation (dated by TCRdb to 2020 to 2022). Library preparation was by the immunoSEQ multiplex PCR assay. TCRdb carries this immuneACCESS record with in-frame sequences only. Its versions omit some clonotypes, under half of them owing to an unresolved V gene in the studies checked, with the rest unexplained. Here the sample has more than 55,000 clones; just under 95% occur a single time. The ten top clones hold about 1.5% of the sample. Sequencing was performed on peripheral blood mononuclear cells. Receptors were obtained from a man aged 45-65 years in good health. Some clones in this sample may be carry-over from other donors' samples.

This chain uses TRBV5-1 with TRBJ2-5; TRBD2 matches 8 bases. The junction had 12 bases not matched to a gene; V was cut back by 6 bases and J by 5 bases. The CDR3 runs to 15 residues. In germline, CDR1 is SGHRS, CDR2 YFSETQ. Here the CDR3 reads CASTQGGGIWETQYF. As DNA, the CDR3 is TGCGCCAGCACCCAAGGCGGGGGGATATGGGAGACCCAGTACTTC. The full variable domain, with the rest looked up from reference TRBV5-1 and TRBJ2-5, is KAGVTQTPRYLIKTRGQQVTLSCSPISGHRSVSWYQQTPGQGLQFLFEYFSETQRNKGNFPGRFSGRQFSNSRSEMNVSTLELGDSALYLCASTQGGGIWETQYFGPGTRLLVL.

The chain joins TRBV28 to TRBJ1-2, with D uncertain. V was pared by 5 bases and J by 8 bases, with 9 bases between. This CDR3 region has 11 residues. Germline V gene sequence: CDR1 MDHEN, CDR2 SYDVKM. The CDR3 is CASSALGGYTF. The CDR3 DNA reads as TGTGCCAGCAGTGCCTTAGGAGGCTACACCTTC.

This clone showed up just once. The chain is built from TRBV28 and TRBJ1-6; TRBD1 matches at 7 bases. The germline CDR1 and CDR2 sequences are MDHEN and SYDVKM. This CDR3 is 15 amino acids long. With V trimmed by 4 bases and J by 8 bases, 8 bases remained unmatched. This CDR3 is CASSYSGTVDSPLHF. The CDR3 coding sequence is TGTGCCAGCAGTTACTCCGGGACAGTTGATTCACCCCTCCACTTT.

This chain uses TRBV28 with TRBJ2-2, with D unresolved. This CDR3 has 17 residues. Germline CDR1 and CDR2: MDHEN and SYDVKM. V was pared by 6 bases and J by 0 bases, with 17 bases between. The CDR3 DNA follows: TGTGCCAGCAGCCCTCTAAGGGCATCGACGAACACCGGGGAGCTGTTTTTT. This gives the protein CASSPLRASTNTGELFF.

The chain recombines TRBV28 with TRBJ1-4, with D hard to call. Germline CDR1 reads MDHEN; CDR2 reads SYDVKM. The CDR3 loop spans 14 amino acids. The V gene lost 4 bases and the J gene lost 0 bases, with 6 bases spanning the gap. The CDR3 DNA follows: TGTGCCAGCAGTTCAAGCACAACTAATGAAAAACTGTTTTTT. Amino acid sequence: CASSSSTTNEKLFF.

V and J are TRBV7-9 and TRBJ2-2; 10 bases are a match to TRBD2. Germline V lookup: CDR1 SEHNR, CDR2 FQNEAQ (reference sequence). Trimming took 3 bases from V and 7 from J; bases not matched to a gene: 17. The length of the CDR3 is 19 residues. The CDR3 nucleotides read TGTGCCAGCAGCTTCTACTCCTTGAGCGGGAGGGCCGAGGGCGGGGAGCTGTTTTTT. Protein: CASSFYSLSGRAEGGELFF. The full variable domain, its missing parts supplied by reference TRBV7-9 and TRBJ2-2, is DTGVSQNPRHKITKRGQNVTFRCDPISEHNRLYWYRQTLGQGPEFLTYFQNEAQLEKSRLLSDRFSAERPKGSFSTLEIQRTEQGDSAMYLCASSFYSLSGRAEGGELFFGEGSRLTVL.

This rearrangement joins TRBV19 to TRBJ1-2, with D maybe TRBD1 (5 bases). The CDR3 is made up of 12 amino acids. The ends were cut back, 5 bases at V and 7 bases at J, with 11 bases in the middle. From germline, CDR1 is LNHDA and CDR2 SQIVND (reference sequence). In DNA form, the CDR3 reads TGTGCCAGTAGTGGCCAGGGTGGTGGCTACACCTTC. Protein product: CASSGQGGGYTF.

This clone was recorded only once. The rearrangement links TRBV11-2 to TRBJ2-3; D perhaps matches TRBD2 (6 bases). The CDR3 is 16 residues long. The germline CDR1 and CDR2 sequences are SGHAT and FQNNGV. The ends were cut back, 5 bases at V and 0 bases at J, with 15 bases in the middle. CDR3 DNA sequence: TGTGCCAGCAGCCGGGACTCCACCCCTAGCACAGATACGCAGTATTTT. Protein product: CASSRDSTPSTDTQYF.

V and J are TRBV29-1 and TRBJ2-7; perhaps D is TRBD1 or TRBD2 (5 bases each). The V gene's germline CDR1 is SQVTM and CDR2 ANQGSEA. The CDR3 has 15 residues. V lost 6 bases and J lost 0, with 18 bases in between. The chain's CDR3 is CSVPIPGRSSYEQYF. The CDR3 DNA follows: TGCAGCGTACCCATCCCGGGACGGTCCTCCTACGAGCAGTACTTC.

V is TRBV9 and J is TRBJ2-2, with D possibly being TRBD2 (7 bases). This CDR3 has 15 amino acids. The ends were cut back, 4 bases at V and 3 bases at J, with 13 bases in the middle. Germline V lookup: CDR1 SGDLS, CDR2 YYNGEE. CDR3 bases: TGTGCCAGCAGCCCCTCCGGGGGGCACACCGGGGAGCTGTTTTTT. Translating gives CASSPSGGHTGELFF.

This chain connects TRBV28 to TRBJ2-7; 11 nucleotides agree with TRBD2. With 10 bases clipped from V and 0 bases from J, the junction kept 8 bases outside the gene matches. The CDR3 has 15 residues. Germline loops: CDR1 MDHEN, CDR2 SYDVKM. The CDR3 DNA reads as TGTGCCACGACACGAACTAGCGGGAGCTCCTACGAGCAGTACTTC. It yields the protein CATTRTSGSSYEQYF.

The chain couples TRBV2 to TRBJ2-7, with 7 bases identical to TRBD1. Germline CDR1 is SNHLY and CDR2 is FYNNEI. J lost 5 bases, V lost 6 bases, and 10 bases had no gene match. The CDR3 spans 14 residues. The CDR3 protein is CASRKGQGVDEQYF. The DNA for the CDR3 is TGTGCCAGCAGGAAGGGCCAGGGGGTCGACGAGCAGTACTTC.

The chain combines TRBV1 with TRBJ2-7; TRBD2 is the table's D call, not checked against the DNA. TRBV1 is classified as a pseudogene. The CDR3 is 13 residues long. Here the CDR3 reads CTSPGGNTYEQYF. The CDR3 DNA follows: TGCACCAGCCCTGGAGGAAACACTTACGAGCAGTACTTC.

V and J are TRBV28 and TRBJ2-7, with 12 bases identical to TRBD2. Germline lookup yields CDR1 MDHEN and CDR2 SYDVKM. There are 15 residues in the CDR3. V gave up 4 bases and J gave up 2 bases; unmatched junction bases: 3. The CDR3 nucleotides read TGTGCCAGCAGTTGGGGACTAGCGGGTCCCTACGAGCAGTACTTC. Translation gives CASSWGLAGPYEQYF.

This clone appeared once. The rearrangement joins TRBV11-2 to TRBJ2-3; D gene unclear. V lost 3 bases to trimming and J lost 3 bases, with 10 bases between them. This CDR3 has 14 residues. Germline V gives CDR1 SGHAT, CDR2 FQNNGV. The CDR3 spells CASSFVVGTDTQYF. The CDR3 coding sequence is TGTGCCAGCAGCTTCGTAGTGGGGACAGATACGCAGTATTTT.

This chain links TRBV10-3 with TRBJ1-1; D possibly corresponds to TRBD1 (6 bases). The CDR3 has 13 amino acids. Per the germline V gene, CDR1 is ENHRY and CDR2 is SYGVKD. Trimming took 8 bases from V and 1 from J, leaving 11 bases between them. This CDR3 is CAIGGGKNTEAFF. The CDR3 coding sequence is TGTGCCATCGGGGGGGGCAAGAACACTGAAGCTTTCTTT.

The CDR3 DNA sequence: TGTGCCAGCAGCCAAGATGGGCCGCTCCTCTATGGCTACACCTTC. Its protein is CASSQDGPLLYGYTF. J is TRBJ1-2 and V is TRBV14; D is unclear. The germline V and J ends were trimmed by 0 bases and 4 bases, with 12 bases remaining between them. The CDR3 has 15 amino acids. Germline CDR1 reads SGHDN; CDR2 reads FVKESK.

The rearrangement joins TRBV6-5 to TRBJ2-7; D may correspond to TRBD1 or TRBD2 (6 bases each). CDR3 length: 15 residues. V was shortened by 6 bases and J by 3 bases, with 18 bases between the two germline ends. Germline V gene lookup returns CDR1 MNHEY and CDR2 SVGAGI. CDR3 nucleotide sequence: TGTGCCAGCAGACCCCCCGGGGGCTTGGGCTACGAGCAGTACTTC. Translating gives CASRPPGGLGYEQYF.

This clone has a handful of counts. The chain combines TRBV19 with TRBJ2-2; 7 positions match TRBD1. The germline CDR1 and CDR2 sequences are LNHDA and SQIVND (reference sequence). V lost 6 bases, J lost 7 bases, and 8 bases stayed unmatched. The CDR3 is 14 amino acids. The CDR3 DNA is TGTGCCAGTAGAGACAGGGAAGGATTCGGGGAGCTGTTTTTT. This encodes CASRDREGFGELFF.

The chain has TRBV29-1 and TRBJ2-6; 9 nucleotides agree with TRBD1. The length of the CDR3 is 18 residues. The germline CDR1 and CDR2 sequences are SQVTM and ANQGSEA. V lost 4 bases and J lost 0; bases outside the gene matches: 10. The CDR3 DNA sequence: TGCAGCGTTGTAGAGGGGACAGGGCGAAACTCTGGGGCCAACGTCCTGACTTTC. It codes for CSVVEGTGRNSGANVLTF.

This clone appeared once. J is TRBJ2-3 and V is TRBV29-1, with 7 bases fitting TRBD1. Trimming at V came to 4 bases and at J to 5 bases, leaving 9 bases not matched to a gene. From germline, CDR1 is SQVTM and CDR2 ANQGSEA. The CDR3 loop spans 14 amino acids. The DNA of the CDR3 is TGCAGCGTTGGGGGACAGTCTGGCTTAGATACGCAGTATTTT. Its translation is CSVGGQSGLDTQYF.